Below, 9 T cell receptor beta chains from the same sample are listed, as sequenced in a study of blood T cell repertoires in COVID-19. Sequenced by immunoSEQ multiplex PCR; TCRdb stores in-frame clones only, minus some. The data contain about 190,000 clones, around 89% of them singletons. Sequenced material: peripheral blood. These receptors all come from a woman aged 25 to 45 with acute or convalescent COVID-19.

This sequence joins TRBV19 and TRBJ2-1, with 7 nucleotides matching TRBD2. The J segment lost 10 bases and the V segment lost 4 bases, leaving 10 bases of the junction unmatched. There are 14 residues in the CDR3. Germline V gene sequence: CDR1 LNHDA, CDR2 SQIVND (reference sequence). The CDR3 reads CASSSGSAWVEQFF. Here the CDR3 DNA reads TGTGCCAGTAGTAGCGGGAGTGCTTGGGTGGAGCAGTTCTTC.

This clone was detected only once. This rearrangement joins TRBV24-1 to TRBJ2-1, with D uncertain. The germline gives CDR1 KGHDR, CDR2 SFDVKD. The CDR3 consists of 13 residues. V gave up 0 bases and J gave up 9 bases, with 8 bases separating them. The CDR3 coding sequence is TGTGCCACCAGTGATTTGAGCTCAGGTGAGCAGTTCTTC. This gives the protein CATSDLSSGEQFF.

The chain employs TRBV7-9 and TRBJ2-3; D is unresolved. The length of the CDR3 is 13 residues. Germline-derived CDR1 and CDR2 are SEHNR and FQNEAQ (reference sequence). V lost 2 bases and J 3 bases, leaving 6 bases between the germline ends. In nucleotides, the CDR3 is TGTGCCAGCAGCTTATATTCGACAGATACGCAGTATTTT. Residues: CASSLYSTDTQYF. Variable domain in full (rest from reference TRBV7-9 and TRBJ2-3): DTGVSQNPRHKITKRGQNVTFRCDPISEHNRLYWYRQTLGQGPEFLTYFQNEAQLEKSRLLSDRFSAERPKGSFSTLEIQRTEQGDSAMYLCASSLYSTDTQYFGPGTRLTVL.

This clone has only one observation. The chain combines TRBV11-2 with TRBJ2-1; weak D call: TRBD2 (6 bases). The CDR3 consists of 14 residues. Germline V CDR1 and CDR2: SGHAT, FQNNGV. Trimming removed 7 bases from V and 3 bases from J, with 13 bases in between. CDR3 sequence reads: CASNRDGGYNEQFF. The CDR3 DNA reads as TGTGCCAGCAATCGGGACGGGGGCTACAATGAGCAGTTCTTC.

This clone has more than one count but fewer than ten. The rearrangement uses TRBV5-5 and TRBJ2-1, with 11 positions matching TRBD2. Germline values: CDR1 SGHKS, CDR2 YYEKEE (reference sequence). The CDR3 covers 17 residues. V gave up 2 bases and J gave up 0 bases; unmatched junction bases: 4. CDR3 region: CASSFKLAGGSYNEQFF. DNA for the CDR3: TGTGCCAGCAGCTTTAAGCTAGCGGGAGGCTCCTACAATGAGCAGTTCTTC.

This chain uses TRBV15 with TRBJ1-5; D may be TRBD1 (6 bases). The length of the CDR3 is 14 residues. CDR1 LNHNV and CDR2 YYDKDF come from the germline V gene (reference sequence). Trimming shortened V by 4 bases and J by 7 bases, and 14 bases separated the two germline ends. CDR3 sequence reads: CATSTDRRTQPQHF. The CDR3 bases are TGTGCCACCAGCACCGACAGGCGGACGCAGCCCCAGCATTTT. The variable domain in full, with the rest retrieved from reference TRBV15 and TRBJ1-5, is DAMVIQNPRYQVTQFGKPVTLSCSQTLNHNVMYWYQQKSSQAPKLLFHYYDKDFNNEADTPDNFQSRRPNTSFCFLDIRSPGLGDTAMYLCATSTDRRTQPQHFGDGTRLSIL.

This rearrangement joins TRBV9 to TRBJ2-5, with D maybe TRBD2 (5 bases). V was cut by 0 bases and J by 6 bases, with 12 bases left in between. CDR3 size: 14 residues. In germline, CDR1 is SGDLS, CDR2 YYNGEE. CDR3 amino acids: CASSVAMRDKTQYF. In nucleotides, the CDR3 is TGTGCCAGCAGCGTAGCTATGAGGGATAAGACCCAGTACTTC. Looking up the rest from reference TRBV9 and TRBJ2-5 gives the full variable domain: DSGVTQTPKHLITATGQRVTLRCSPRSGDLSVYWYQQSLDQGLQFLIQYYNGEERAKGNILERFSAQQFPDLHSELNLSSLELGDSALYFCASSVAMRDKTQYFGPGTRLLVL.

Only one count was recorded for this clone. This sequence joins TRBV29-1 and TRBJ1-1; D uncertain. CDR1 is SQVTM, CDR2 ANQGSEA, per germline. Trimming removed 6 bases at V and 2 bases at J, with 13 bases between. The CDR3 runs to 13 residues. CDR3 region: CSVRAAGNTEAFF. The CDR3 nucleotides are TGCAGCGTACGAGCAGCAGGCAACACTGAAGCTTTCTTT.

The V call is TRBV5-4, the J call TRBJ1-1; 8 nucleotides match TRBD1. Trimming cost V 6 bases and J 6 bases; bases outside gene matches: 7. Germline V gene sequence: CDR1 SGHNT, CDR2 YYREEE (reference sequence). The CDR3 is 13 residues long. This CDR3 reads CASTADREAEAFF. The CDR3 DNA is TGTGCCAGCACCGCGGACAGGGAGGCTGAAGCTTTCTTT.